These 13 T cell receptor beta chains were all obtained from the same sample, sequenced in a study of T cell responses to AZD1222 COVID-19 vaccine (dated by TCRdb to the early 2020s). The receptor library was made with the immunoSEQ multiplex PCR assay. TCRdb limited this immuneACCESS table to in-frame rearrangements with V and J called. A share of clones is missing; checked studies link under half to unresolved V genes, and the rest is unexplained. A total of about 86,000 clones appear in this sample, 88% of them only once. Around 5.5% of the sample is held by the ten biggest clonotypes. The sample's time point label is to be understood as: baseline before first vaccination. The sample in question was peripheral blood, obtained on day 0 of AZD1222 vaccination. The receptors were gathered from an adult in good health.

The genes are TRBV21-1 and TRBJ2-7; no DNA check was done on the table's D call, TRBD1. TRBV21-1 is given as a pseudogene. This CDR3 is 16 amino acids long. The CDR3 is CASSKVPRQGDYEQYF. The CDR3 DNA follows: TGTGCCAGCAGCAAAGTACCGAGACAGGGGGACTACGAGCAGTACTTC.

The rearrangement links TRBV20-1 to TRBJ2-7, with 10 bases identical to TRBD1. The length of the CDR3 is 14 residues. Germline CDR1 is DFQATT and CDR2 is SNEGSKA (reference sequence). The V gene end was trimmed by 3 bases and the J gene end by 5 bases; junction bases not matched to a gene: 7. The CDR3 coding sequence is TGCAGTGCTAGTTCCTGGGACAGGGGCCACGAGCAGTACTTC. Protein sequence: CSASSWDRGHEQYF.

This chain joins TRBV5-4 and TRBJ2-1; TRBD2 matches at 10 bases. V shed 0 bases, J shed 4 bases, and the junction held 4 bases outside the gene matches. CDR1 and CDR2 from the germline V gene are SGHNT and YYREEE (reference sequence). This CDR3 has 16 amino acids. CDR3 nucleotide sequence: TGTGCCAGCAGCTTGGGGGGGACTAGCGCTTACAATGAGCAGTTCTTC. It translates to CASSLGGTSAYNEQFF.

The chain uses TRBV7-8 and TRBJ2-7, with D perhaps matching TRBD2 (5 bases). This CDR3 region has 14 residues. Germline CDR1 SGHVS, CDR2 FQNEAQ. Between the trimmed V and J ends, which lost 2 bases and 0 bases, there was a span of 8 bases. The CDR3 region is CASSLSAGSYEQYF. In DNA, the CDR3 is TGTGCCAGCAGCTTATCGGCGGGCTCCTACGAGCAGTACTTC.

The CDR3 DNA follows: TGTGCCAGCAGTGAAGTGGGGTCCGGGCAAGAGACCCAGTACTTC. Protein sequence: CASSEVGSGQETQYF. This chain links TRBV6-1 with TRBJ2-5; no clear D. Trimming took 1 base from V and 2 from J, leaving 11 bases between them. The germline V gene has CDR1 MNHNS and CDR2 SASEGT. The CDR3 contains 15 residues.

The CDR3 nucleotides are TGCGCCAGCAGCGTACCCCGGGACAGGGGCCTTCGGTCCCAGTACTTC. As protein: CASSVPRDRGLRSQYF. The chain recombines TRBV5-1 with TRBJ2-5, with 10 bases lining up with TRBD1. The germline gives CDR1 SGHRS, CDR2 YFSETQ. Trimming at V came to 4 bases and at J to 9 bases, leaving 15 bases not matched to a gene. This CDR3 has 16 amino acids. The full variable domain, rest sourced from reference TRBV5-1 and TRBJ2-5, is KAGVTQTPRYLIKTRGQQVTLSCSPISGHRSVSWYQQTPGQGLQFLFEYFSETQRNKGNFPGRFSGRQFSNSRSEMNVSTLELGDSALYLCASSVPRDRGLRSQYFGPGTRLLVL.

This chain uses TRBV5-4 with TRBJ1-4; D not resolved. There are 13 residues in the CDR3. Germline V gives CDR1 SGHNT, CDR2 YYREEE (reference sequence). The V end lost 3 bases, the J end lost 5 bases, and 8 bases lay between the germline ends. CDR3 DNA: TGTGCCAGCAGCTCGGCCCGGAATGAAAAACTGTTTTTT. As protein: CASSSARNEKLFF.

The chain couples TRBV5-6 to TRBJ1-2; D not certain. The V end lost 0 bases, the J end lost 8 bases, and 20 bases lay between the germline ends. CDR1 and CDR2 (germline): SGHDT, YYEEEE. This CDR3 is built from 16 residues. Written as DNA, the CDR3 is TGTGCCAGCAGCTTGGGGCTTGCAGCTACTATGACGGGCTACACCTTC. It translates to CASSLGLAATMTGYTF.

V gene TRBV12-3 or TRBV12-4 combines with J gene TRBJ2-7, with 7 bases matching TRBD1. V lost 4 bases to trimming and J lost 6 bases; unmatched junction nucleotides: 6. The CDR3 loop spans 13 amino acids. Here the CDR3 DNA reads TGTGCCAGCAGTTGGGGGACAGCCATCGAGCAGTACTTC. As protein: CASSWGTAIEQYF.

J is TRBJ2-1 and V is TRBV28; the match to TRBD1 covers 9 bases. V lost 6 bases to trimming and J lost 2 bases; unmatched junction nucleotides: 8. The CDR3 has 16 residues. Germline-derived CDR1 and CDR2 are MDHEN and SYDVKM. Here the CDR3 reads CASSYLQGAPYNEQFF. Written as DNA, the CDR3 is TGTGCCAGCAGCTATCTACAGGGGGCTCCCTACAATGAGCAGTTCTTC.

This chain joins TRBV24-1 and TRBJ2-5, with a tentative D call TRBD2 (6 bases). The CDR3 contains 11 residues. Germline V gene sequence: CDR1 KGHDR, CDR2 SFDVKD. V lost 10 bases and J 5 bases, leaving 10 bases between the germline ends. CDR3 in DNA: TGTGCCACGGGGAGGTATGAGACCCAGTACTTC. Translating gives CATGRYETQYF.

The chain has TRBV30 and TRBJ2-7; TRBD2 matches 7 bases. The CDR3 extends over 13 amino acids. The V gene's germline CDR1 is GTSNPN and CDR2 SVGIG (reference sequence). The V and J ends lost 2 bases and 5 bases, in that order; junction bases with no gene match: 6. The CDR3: CAWSMTSFHEQYF. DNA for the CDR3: TGTGCCTGGAGTATGACTAGCTTCCACGAGCAGTACTTC.

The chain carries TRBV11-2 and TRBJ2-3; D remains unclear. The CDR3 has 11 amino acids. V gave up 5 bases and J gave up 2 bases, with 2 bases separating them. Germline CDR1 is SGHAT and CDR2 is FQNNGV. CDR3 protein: CASSTTDTQYF. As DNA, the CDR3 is TGTGCCAGCAGCACCACAGATACGCAGTATTTT.